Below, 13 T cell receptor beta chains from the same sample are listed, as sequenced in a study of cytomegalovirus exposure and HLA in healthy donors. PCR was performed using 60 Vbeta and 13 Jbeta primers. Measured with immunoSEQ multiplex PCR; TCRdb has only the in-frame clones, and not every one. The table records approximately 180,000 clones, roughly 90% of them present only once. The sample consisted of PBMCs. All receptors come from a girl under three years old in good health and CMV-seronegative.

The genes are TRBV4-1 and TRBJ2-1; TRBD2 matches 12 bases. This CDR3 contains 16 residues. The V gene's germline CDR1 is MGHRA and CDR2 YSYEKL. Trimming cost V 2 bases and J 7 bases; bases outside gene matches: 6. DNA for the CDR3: TGCGCCAGCAGCCAAAGACTAGCGGGAGCTTTGAATGAGCAGTTCTTC. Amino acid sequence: CASSQRLAGALNEQFF.

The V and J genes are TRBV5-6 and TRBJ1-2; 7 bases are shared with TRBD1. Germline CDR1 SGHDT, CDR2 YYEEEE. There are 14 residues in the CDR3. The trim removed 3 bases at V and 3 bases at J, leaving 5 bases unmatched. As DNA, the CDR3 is TGTGCCAGCAGCTCCGGGACAGCCTACTATGGCTACACCTTC. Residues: CASSSGTAYYGYTF.

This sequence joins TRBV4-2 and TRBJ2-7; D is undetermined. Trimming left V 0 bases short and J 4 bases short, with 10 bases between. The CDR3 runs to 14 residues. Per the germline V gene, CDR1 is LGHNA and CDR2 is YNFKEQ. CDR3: CASSQDHQLYEQYF. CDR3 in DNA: TGTGCCAGCAGCCAAGATCACCAGTTGTACGAGCAGTACTTC.

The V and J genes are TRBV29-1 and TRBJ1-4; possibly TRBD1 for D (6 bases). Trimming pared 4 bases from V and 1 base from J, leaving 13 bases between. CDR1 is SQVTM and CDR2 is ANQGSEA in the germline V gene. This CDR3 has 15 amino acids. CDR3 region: CSVGPDRLTNEKLFF. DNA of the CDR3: TGCAGCGTTGGGCCTGACAGGTTAACTAATGAAAAACTGTTTTTT. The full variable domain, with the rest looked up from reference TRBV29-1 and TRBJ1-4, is SAVISQKPSRDICQRGTSLTIQCQVDSQVTMMFWYRQQPGQSLTLIATANQGSEATYESGFVIDKFPISRPNLTFSTLTVSNMSPEDSSIYLCSVGPDRLTNEKLFFGSGTQLSVL.

The CDR3 here is CASSPGPIYEQYF. DNA for the CDR3: TGTGCCAGCAGTCCGGGTCCCATCTACGAGCAGTACTTC. V and J are TRBV6-1 and TRBJ2-7; no clear D. The CDR3 is 13 residues long. Germline V lookup: CDR1 MNHNS, CDR2 SASEGT. V was trimmed by 5 bases and J by 3 bases, leaving 11 bases between them.

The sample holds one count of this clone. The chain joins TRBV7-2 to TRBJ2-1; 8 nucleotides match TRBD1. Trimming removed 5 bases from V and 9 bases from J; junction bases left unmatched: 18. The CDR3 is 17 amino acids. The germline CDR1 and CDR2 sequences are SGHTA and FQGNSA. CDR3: CASSTLPGWDRSSEQFF. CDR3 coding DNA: TGTGCCAGCAGCACACTTCCCGGATGGGACAGGTCCAGTGAGCAGTTCTTC. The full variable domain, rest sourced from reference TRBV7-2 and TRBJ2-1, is GAGVSQSPSNKVTEKGKDVELRCDPISGHTALYWYRQSLGQGLEFLIYFQGNSAPDKSGLPSDRFSAERTGGSVSTLTIQRTQQEDSAVYLCASSTLPGWDRSSEQFFGPGTRLTVL.

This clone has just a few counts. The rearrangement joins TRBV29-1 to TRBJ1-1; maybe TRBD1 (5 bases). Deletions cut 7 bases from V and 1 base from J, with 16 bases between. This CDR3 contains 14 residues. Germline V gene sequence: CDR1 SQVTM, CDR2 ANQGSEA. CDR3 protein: CSAEGGAGNTEAFF. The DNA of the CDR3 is TGCAGCGCCGAGGGAGGGGCAGGGAACACTGAAGCTTTCTTT.

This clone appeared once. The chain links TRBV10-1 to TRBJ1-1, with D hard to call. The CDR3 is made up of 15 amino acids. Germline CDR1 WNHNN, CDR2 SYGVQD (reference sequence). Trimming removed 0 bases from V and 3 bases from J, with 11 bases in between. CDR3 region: CASSESPGGDTEAFF. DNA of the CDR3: TGCGCCAGCAGTGAGTCACCGGGAGGCGACACTGAAGCTTTCTTT.

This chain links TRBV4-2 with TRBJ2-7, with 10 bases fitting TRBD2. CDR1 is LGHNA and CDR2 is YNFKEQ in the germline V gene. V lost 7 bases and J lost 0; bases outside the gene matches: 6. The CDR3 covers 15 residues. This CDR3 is CASTQSSGGSYEQYF. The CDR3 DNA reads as TGTGCCAGCACGCAATCTAGCGGGGGCTCCTACGAGCAGTACTTC.

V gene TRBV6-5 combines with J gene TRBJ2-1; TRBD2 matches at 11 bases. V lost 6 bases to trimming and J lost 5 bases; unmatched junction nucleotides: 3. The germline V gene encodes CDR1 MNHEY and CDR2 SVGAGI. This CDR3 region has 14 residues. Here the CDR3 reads CASRLAGEHNEQFF. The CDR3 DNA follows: TGTGCCAGCAGACTAGCGGGAGAGCACAATGAGCAGTTCTTC.

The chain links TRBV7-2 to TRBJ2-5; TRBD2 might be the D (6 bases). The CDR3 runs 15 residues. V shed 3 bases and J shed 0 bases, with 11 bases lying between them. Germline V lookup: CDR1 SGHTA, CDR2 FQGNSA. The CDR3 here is CASSFGLANQETQYF. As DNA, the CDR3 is TGTGCCAGCAGCTTTGGGCTAGCGAACCAAGAGACCCAGTACTTC.

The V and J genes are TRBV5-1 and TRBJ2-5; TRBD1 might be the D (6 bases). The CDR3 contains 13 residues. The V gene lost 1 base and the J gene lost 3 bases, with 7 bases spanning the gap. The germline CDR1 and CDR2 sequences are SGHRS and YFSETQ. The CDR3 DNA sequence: TGCGCCAGCAGCTTGACAGGGAAAGAGACCCAGTACTTC. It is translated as CASSLTGKETQYF. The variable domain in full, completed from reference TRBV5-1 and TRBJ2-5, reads KAGVTQTPRYLIKTRGQQVTLSCSPISGHRSVSWYQQTPGQGLQFLFEYFSETQRNKGNFPGRFSGRQFSNSRSEMNVSTLELGDSALYLCASSLTGKETQYFGPGTRLLVL.

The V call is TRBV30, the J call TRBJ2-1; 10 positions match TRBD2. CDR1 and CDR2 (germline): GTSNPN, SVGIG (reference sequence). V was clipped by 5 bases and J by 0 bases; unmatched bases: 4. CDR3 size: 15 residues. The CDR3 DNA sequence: TGTGCCTGGGCAAGCGGGAGGGTCTCCTACAATGAGCAGTTCTTC. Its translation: CAWASGRVSYNEQFF.